This TCR beta chain was documented in a study of T cells in Graves' hyperthyroidism and ophthalmopathy. RNA transcripts provided the source from which TCR beta CDR3 regions were amplified. A first-round RT-PCR of the TCR CDR3 used the HTBI primer set. TCRdb recomputed calls from the multiplex PCR reads with MiXCR, one row per CDR3 protein. The sample has under 300,000 distinct CDR3 sequences, less than 15% seen once; the top ten hold 6.5% to 10%. This clonotype was seen ten or more times. CDR3 length: 12 amino acids. V was pared by 3 bases and J by 5 bases, with 8 bases between. The sequence was collected from a woman under 40 with Graves' hyperthyroidism that later progressed to Graves' ophthalmopathy. The specimen was blood. The chain employs TRBV12-3 or TRBV12-4 and TRBJ2-7; D remains ambiguous. The chain's CDR3 is CASSLSRHEQYF. The CDR3 region has the DNA TGTGCCAGCAGTTTGTCTCGCCACGAGCAGTACTTC.